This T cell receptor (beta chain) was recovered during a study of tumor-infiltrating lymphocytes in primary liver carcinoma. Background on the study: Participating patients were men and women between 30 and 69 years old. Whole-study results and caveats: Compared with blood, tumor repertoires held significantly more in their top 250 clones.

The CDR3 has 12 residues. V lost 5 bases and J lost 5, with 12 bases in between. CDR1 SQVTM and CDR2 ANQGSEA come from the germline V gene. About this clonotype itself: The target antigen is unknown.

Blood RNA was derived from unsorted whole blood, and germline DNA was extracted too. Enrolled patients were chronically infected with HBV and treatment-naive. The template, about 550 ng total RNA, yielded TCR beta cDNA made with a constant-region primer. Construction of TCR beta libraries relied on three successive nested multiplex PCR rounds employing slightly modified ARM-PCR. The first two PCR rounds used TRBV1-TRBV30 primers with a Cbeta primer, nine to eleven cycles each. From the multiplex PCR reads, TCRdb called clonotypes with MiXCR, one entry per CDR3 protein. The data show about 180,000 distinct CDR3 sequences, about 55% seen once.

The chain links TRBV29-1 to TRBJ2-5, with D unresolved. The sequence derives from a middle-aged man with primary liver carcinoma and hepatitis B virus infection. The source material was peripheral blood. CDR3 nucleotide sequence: TGCAGCGTTCCACTGGGCGTGGAGACCCAGTACTTC. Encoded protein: CSVPLGVETQYF.